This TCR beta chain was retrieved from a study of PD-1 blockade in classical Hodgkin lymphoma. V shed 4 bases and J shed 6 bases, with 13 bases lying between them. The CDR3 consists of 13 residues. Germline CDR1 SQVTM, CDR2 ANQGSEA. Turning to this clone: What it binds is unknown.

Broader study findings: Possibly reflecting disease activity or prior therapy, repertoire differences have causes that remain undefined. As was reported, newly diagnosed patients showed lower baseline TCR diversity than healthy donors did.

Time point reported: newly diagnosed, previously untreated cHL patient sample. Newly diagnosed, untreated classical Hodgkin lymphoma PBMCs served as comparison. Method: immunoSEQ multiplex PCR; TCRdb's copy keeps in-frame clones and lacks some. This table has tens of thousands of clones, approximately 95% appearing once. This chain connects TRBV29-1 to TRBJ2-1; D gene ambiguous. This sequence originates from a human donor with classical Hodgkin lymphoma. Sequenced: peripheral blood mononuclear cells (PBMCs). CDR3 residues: CSVVKRVPNEQFF. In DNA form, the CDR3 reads TGCAGCGTTGTAAAACGGGTACCCAATGAGCAGTTCTTC.